Ten or more counts support the clone carrying this T cell receptor (beta chain). Its antigen is undetermined. TCRdb processed the multiplex PCR reads anew with MiXCR; each CDR3 protein has one entry. Among about 180,000 distinct CDR3 sequences listed, 33% were seen once. The data originate from a study of breast tumors, draining lymph nodes, adjacent tissues. Study-wide findings and caveats: Tumor T cell lymph node origin was a supported hypothesis, not proven. Most tumor T cells seemingly derive from lymph node, then expand in tumor.

Breast cancer patients provided tissue from their axillary draining lymph nodes. This CDR3 is built from 13 residues. V lost 6 bases and J lost 4, with 12 bases in between. Sequencing was done on a sample of axillary lymph node tissue. The rearrangement uses TRBV12-3 or TRBV12-4 and TRBJ2-5; tentatively, D is TRBD2 (5 bases). The receptor was derived from a female donor with breast cancer. Some clones in this sample may be carry-over from other donors' samples. The CDR3 reads CASRSTRGETQYF. The DNA of the CDR3 is TGTGCCAGCAGAAGCACACGGGGAGAGACCCAGTACTTC.